Following are 32 T cell receptor beta chains from one sample sequenced in a study of T-cell reconstitution after alpha-beta-depleted transplantation in children. For TCRbeta, the library was prepared with unique molecular identifiers. TCRdb used MiXCR to reprocess the PCR reads, holding one entry per CDR3 protein. This sample yields a few hundred thousand distinct CDR3 sequences, of which more than 20% are seen a single time; 30% to 45% belongs to the top ten. The starting material was PBMCs, obtained before TCRalphabeta/CD19-depleted stem cell transplant. These receptors all stem from a boy in the first two years of life with Wiskott-Aldrich syndrome, due to receive a stem cell transplant.

The chain has TRBV9 and TRBJ1-3; weak D call: TRBD1 (5 bases). The CDR3 has 15 amino acids. CDR1 is SGDLS, CDR2 YYNGEE, per germline. V dropped 0 bases and J dropped 2 bases, with 9 bases sitting between them. In DNA form, the CDR3 reads TGTGCCAGCAGCGTAGCTCAGGGAACTGGAAACACCATATATTTT. It yields the protein CASSVAQGTGNTIYF.

The chain combines TRBV5-4 with TRBJ1-1, with a tentative D call TRBD1 (6 bases). Trimming cost V 5 bases and J 7 bases, with 18 bases left between them. Germline V gene data show CDR1 as SGHNT and CDR2 as YYREEE (reference sequence). The CDR3 has 14 amino acids. The CDR3 protein is CASRNPNADSEAFF. The CDR3 coding sequence is TGTGCCAGCAGAAACCCCAACGCGGACAGTGAAGCTTTCTTT.

This clonotype was seen a handful of times. This chain uses TRBV5-6 with TRBJ2-6; D not resolved. Trimming left V 1 base short and J 2 bases short, with 4 bases between. The germline V gene has CDR1 SGHDT and CDR2 YYEEEE. This CDR3 region has 14 residues. The CDR3 bases are TGTGCCAGCAGCTTGACTCCTGGGGCCAACGTCCTGACTTTC. This encodes CASSLTPGANVLTF. The full variable domain, with the rest looked up from reference TRBV5-6 and TRBJ2-6, is DAGVTQSPTHLIKTRGQQVTLRCSPKSGHDTVSWYQQALGQGPQFIFQYYEEEERQRGNFPDRFSGHQFPNYSSELNVNALLLGDSALYLCASSLTPGANVLTFGAGSRLTVL.

This clonotype was found a few times. The chain joins TRBV27 to TRBJ2-1; a weak D match, TRBD2 (5 bases). This CDR3 spans 15 amino acids. Germline CDR1 reads MNHEY; CDR2 reads SMNVEV (reference sequence). The V gene lost 6 bases and the J gene lost 3 bases, with 15 bases spanning the gap. CDR3 protein: CASSLFAGLYNEQFF. For the CDR3, the DNA is TGTGCCAGCAGCCTGTTCGCGGGTCTCTACAATGAGCAGTTCTTC.

The gene calls are TRBV5-1 and TRBJ2-1; D perhaps matches TRBD1 (6 bases). The CDR3 sequence is 15 residues long. V was trimmed by 3 bases and J by 4 bases, leaving 14 bases between them. Per the germline V gene, CDR1 is SGHRS and CDR2 is YFSETQ. CDR3 nucleotide sequence: TGCGCCAGCAGCTCTACAGGGAGTGGGTACAATGAGCAGTTCTTC. Its translation: CASSSTGSGYNEQFF.

The chain joins TRBV27 to TRBJ2-5; 7 bases match TRBD2. Trimming cost V 6 bases and J 1 base; bases outside gene matches: 8. Germline values: CDR1 MNHEY, CDR2 SMNVEV (reference sequence). The CDR3 totals 15 residues. CDR3 protein: CASRQWGGFQETQYF. CDR3 in DNA: TGTGCCAGCAGGCAGTGGGGGGGGTTCCAAGAGACCCAGTACTTC.

The chain couples TRBV7-2 to TRBJ2-1; D unresolved. CDR1 and CDR2 from the germline V gene are SGHTA and FQGNSA. V lost 3 bases to trimming and J lost 6 bases, with 6 bases between them. This CDR3 is built from 12 residues. CDR3: CASSFLFNEQFF. The CDR3 nucleotides read TGTGCCAGCAGCTTTCTATTCAATGAGCAGTTCTTC.

The rearrangement joins TRBV27 to TRBJ2-1; TRBD1 or TRBD2 may be the D gene (6 bases each). CDR3 length: 16 amino acids. Germline CDR1 and CDR2: MNHEY and SMNVEV (reference sequence). The V end was cut by 7 bases, the J end by 3 bases, with 19 bases between. The CDR3 DNA follows: TGTGCCAGCACTTCTAGGGGGGAGTGGCGCTACAATGAGCAGTTCTTC. Protein: CASTSRGEWRYNEQFF.

This clonotype was counted between two and nine times. The chain joins TRBV5-1 to TRBJ2-1; D perhaps matches TRBD2 (6 bases). Germline CDR1 is SGHRS and CDR2 is YFSETQ. Trimming left V 4 bases short and J 2 bases short, with 13 bases between. CDR3 length: 15 residues. The CDR3 bases are TGCGCCAGCAGCCCGGGTGGCGGGGCCTACAATGAGCAGTTCTTC. Protein product: CASSPGGGAYNEQFF.

This chain links TRBV10-1 with TRBJ2-1; the match to TRBD2 covers 7 bases. The V gene's germline CDR1 is WNHNN and CDR2 SYGVQD (reference sequence). This CDR3 comprises 14 residues. With 0 bases clipped from V and 12 bases from J, the junction kept 8 bases outside the gene matches. The CDR3 sequence is CASSESGGDSRQFF. In nucleotides, the CDR3 is TGCGCCAGCAGTGAGTCGGGAGGGGACTCTAGGCAGTTCTTC.

This chain joins TRBV5-1 and TRBJ2-5, with a tentative D call TRBD2 (5 bases). Germline assignment: CDR1 SGHRS and CDR2 YFSETQ. The V gene lost 0 bases and the J gene lost 3 bases, with 9 bases spanning the gap. The CDR3 is made up of 14 amino acids. The CDR3 loop reads CASSLGGNEETQYF. The DNA for the CDR3 is TGCGCCAGCAGCTTGGGAGGGAACGAAGAGACCCAGTACTTC.

This clonotype appeared a single time. The V and J genes are TRBV27 and TRBJ2-4; TRBD2 matches at 8 bases. From germline, CDR1 is MNHEY and CDR2 SMNVEV (reference sequence). The V and J ends lost 6 bases and 0 bases, in that order; junction bases with no gene match: 10. The CDR3 is 17 residues long. The CDR3 coding sequence is TGTGCCAGCAGGTCTAGCGGGCGGGGGTTAGCCAAAAACATTCAGTACTTC. Translating gives CASRSSGRGLAKNIQYF.

As for this clonotype: A read error may be the cause here, since a much bigger clone is one base away. The J gene is TRBJ2-1, the V gene TRBV27; 9 bases fit TRBD2. Germline lookup yields CDR1 MNHEY and CDR2 SMNVEV (reference sequence). With 4 bases clipped from V and 1 base from J, the junction kept 5 bases outside the gene matches. The CDR3 covers 16 residues. CDR3 nucleotide sequence: TGTGCCAGCAGTTCCGCACTAGCGGGTTCCTACAATGAGCAGTTCTTC. Translated, it gives CASSSALAGSYNEQFF.

This clonotype appeared many times. The chain combines TRBV5-1 with TRBJ2-1, with a weak D call TRBD2 (5 bases). The ends were cut back, 4 bases at V and 5 bases at J, with 10 bases in the middle. CDR3 length: 13 residues. Germline V gives CDR1 SGHRS, CDR2 YFSETQ. The CDR3 bases are TGCGCCAGCAGCCCCGCACTAGACAATGAGCAGTTCTTC. Its translation is CASSPALDNEQFF.

This clonotype was counted a few times. This chain links TRBV20-1 with TRBJ2-2, with D possibly matching TRBD1 (6 bases). Trimming removed 6 bases at V and 0 bases at J, with 14 bases between. Germline V lookup: CDR1 DFQATT, CDR2 SNEGSKA (reference sequence). The CDR3 length is 15 residues. Written as DNA, the CDR3 is TGCAGTGCGAGCTCCAGGGGCCCGAACACCGGGGAGCTGTTTTTT. It encodes CSASSRGPNTGELFF.

Ten or more counts support this clonotype. The V gene is TRBV5-1, the J gene TRBJ2-1, with a possible D match to TRBD1 (5 bases). The ends were cut back, 4 bases at V and 10 bases at J, with 12 bases in the middle. Germline V gives CDR1 SGHRS, CDR2 YFSETQ. The CDR3 sequence is 12 residues long. DNA of the CDR3: TGCGCCAGCAGCCCACCAGGGTCCGAGCAGTTCTTC. It specifies CASSPPGSEQFF.

This clonotype was counted only a few times. This chain uses TRBV10-3 with TRBJ2-3; TRBD1 agrees at 10 bases. Unmatched junction bases numbered 7, after V lost 9 bases and J lost 4 bases. This CDR3 contains 14 residues. The V gene's germline CDR1 is ENHRY and CDR2 SYGVKD. CDR3 sequence (DNA): TGTGCCATTACGGACAGGGGGGATTCAGATACGCAGTATTTT. Its translation: CAITDRGDSDTQYF.

The chain's CDR3 is CASSPMIAGRIGGELFF. CDR3 nucleotides: TGTGCCAGCAGTCCGATGATAGCGGGACGAATTGGCGGGGAGCTGTTTTTT. The chain combines TRBV6-2 or TRBV6-3 with TRBJ2-2; 8 nucleotides agree with TRBD2. V trimming: 5 bases; J trimming: 7 bases; junction bases outside the gene matches: 15. Germline V gene sequence: CDR1 MNHEY, CDR2 SVGEGT. The CDR3 sequence is 17 residues long.

CDR3 coding DNA: TGCGCCAGCAGCTTGGCGGCGGCCACGGGCTACGAGCAGTACTTC. This gives the protein CASSLAAATGYEQYF. The chain recombines TRBV5-1 with TRBJ2-7, with no clear D. Germline V gene data show CDR1 as SGHRS and CDR2 as YFSETQ. Trimming stripped 0 bases from V and 3 bases from J, with 13 bases between. The CDR3 sequence is 15 residues long.

The chain is built from TRBV20-1 and TRBJ2-5, with D possibly being TRBD1 (6 bases). With 3 bases removed from V and 5 bases from J, the gap between germline ends came to 19 bases. CDR1 and CDR2 from the germline V gene are DFQATT and SNEGSKA (reference sequence). The CDR3 length is 15 residues. The DNA of the CDR3 is TGCAGTGCTAGTGGAATACAGGGTATTCGGGAGACCCAGTACTTC. This codes for CSASGIQGIRETQYF.

This clonotype has just a few counts. The CDR3 protein is CSAREGVRNYGYTF. Here the CDR3 DNA reads TGCAGTGCTAGAGAAGGGGTCCGTAACTATGGCTACACCTTC. The chain employs TRBV20-1 and TRBJ1-2; possible D gene TRBD1, 5 bases. Germline lookup yields CDR1 DFQATT and CDR2 SNEGSKA (reference sequence). The CDR3 loop spans 14 amino acids. V lost 0 bases, J lost 1 base, and 9 bases lay in between.

The chain joins TRBV5-1 to TRBJ2-7; D possibly corresponds to TRBD2 (7 bases). The germline V gene encodes CDR1 SGHRS and CDR2 YFSETQ. Trimming left V 9 bases short and J 3 bases short, with 19 bases between. The CDR3 is 14 amino acids. CDR3 in DNA: TGCGCCACGCGAAGGGGGAGGGAAAGCTACGAGCAGTACTTC. This translates into CATRRGRESYEQYF.

This clonotype has just a few counts. The CDR3 loop reads CASSHKQGYEQYF. The CDR3 coding sequence is TGTGCCAGCAGCCATAAACAGGGCTACGAGCAGTACTTC. The chain is built from TRBV7-9 and TRBJ2-7; D might be TRBD1 (6 bases). This CDR3 has 13 residues. The germline gives CDR1 SEHNR, CDR2 FQNEAQ (reference sequence). Trimming removed 5 bases at V and 3 bases at J, with 11 bases between.

In this sample, this clonotype turned up a few times. This chain uses TRBV28 with TRBJ1-1; the D gene is possibly TRBD1 (6 bases). This CDR3 has 12 amino acids. Trimming took off 9 bases at V and 2 bases at J, with 10 bases between the two ends. CDR1 is MDHEN, CDR2 SYDVKM, per germline. CDR3 residues: CASDRPNTEAFF. The CDR3 coding sequence is TGTGCCAGTGACAGGCCAAACACTGAAGCTTTCTTT.

This clonotype was recorded a few times. V usage is TRBV5-1 and J usage is TRBJ2-7; D tentatively reads TRBD1 or TRBD2 (5 bases each). V dropped 3 bases and J dropped 3 bases, with 16 bases sitting between them. Germline values: CDR1 SGHRS, CDR2 YFSETQ. The CDR3 spans 15 residues. The CDR3 spells CASSYGLRGVYEQYF. CDR3 bases: TGCGCCAGCAGCTATGGGCTTAGAGGGGTCTACGAGCAGTACTTC. The full variable domain, with the rest looked up from reference TRBV5-1 and TRBJ2-7, is KAGVTQTPRYLIKTRGQQVTLSCSPISGHRSVSWYQQTPGQGLQFLFEYFSETQRNKGNFPGRFSGRQFSNSRSEMNVSTLELGDSALYLCASSYGLRGVYEQYFGPGTRLTVT.

This clonotype was counted between two and nine times. This sequence joins TRBV12-3 or TRBV12-4 and TRBJ1-4; 7 nucleotides align to TRBD1. This CDR3 is built from 14 residues. Losses at the gene ends were 6 bases for V and 4 bases for J; bases not matched to a gene: 5. CDR3 DNA: TGTGCCAGCAGACGCGGGACAGTTAATGAAAAACTGTTTTTT. It encodes CASRRGTVNEKLFF.

The chain has TRBV14 and TRBJ2-5, with D tentatively TRBD2 (6 bases). The CDR3 is made up of 12 amino acids. The V gene lost 5 bases and the J gene lost 7 bases, with 11 bases spanning the gap. The germline gives CDR1 SGHDN, CDR2 FVKESK. CDR3: CASSAGGATQYF. The DNA for the CDR3 is TGTGCCAGCAGCGCGGGCGGGGCGACCCAGTACTTC.

The chain joins TRBV10-3 to TRBJ2-1; the D is unclear. Looked up from germline, CDR1 is ENHRY and CDR2 is SYGVKD. This CDR3 region has 13 residues. With 2 bases removed from V and 5 bases from J, the gap between germline ends came to 7 bases. The CDR3 coding sequence is TGTGCCATCAGTGAGGAGGTCCACAATGAGCAGTTCTTC. Translating gives CAISEEVHNEQFF.

V and J are TRBV28 and TRBJ2-3; tentatively, D is TRBD1 (6 bases). The CDR3 contains 14 residues. V gave up 5 bases and J gave up 3 bases, with 12 bases separating them. Per the germline V gene, CDR1 is MDHEN and CDR2 is SYDVKM. Here the CDR3 DNA reads TGTGCCAGCAGTCCTGACAGGAGGACAGATACGCAGTATTTT. This translates into CASSPDRRTDTQYF.

The J gene is TRBJ2-3, the V gene TRBV5-6, with D maybe TRBD2 (6 bases). This CDR3 comprises 16 residues. Germline CDR1 is SGHDT and CDR2 is YYEEEE. V gave up 4 bases and J gave up 2 bases, with 17 bases separating them. The CDR3, as DNA: TGTGCCAGCAGCCCATGGAGGAGGGGAAACACAGATACGCAGTATTTT. Residues: CASSPWRRGNTDTQYF.

The rearrangement uses TRBV18 and TRBJ2-3; the D gene is possibly TRBD1 (5 bases). The CDR3 is made up of 13 amino acids. Trimming removed 5 bases from V and 6 bases from J, with 12 bases in between. Germline CDR1 is KGHSH and CDR2 is LQKENI. The CDR3 sequence is CASSTNQGDTQYF. The CDR3 coding sequence is TGTGCCAGCTCAACGAACCAGGGTGATACGCAGTATTTT.

This clonotype appeared a few times. The rearrangement uses TRBV5-1 and TRBJ1-2, with D uncertain. The CDR3 runs 13 residues. The germline V and J ends were trimmed by 5 bases and 4 bases, with 12 bases remaining between them. The V gene's germline CDR1 is SGHRS and CDR2 YFSETQ. The CDR3 region has the DNA TGCGCCAGCAGAATCGGTGCCCTCTATGGCTACACCTTC. Translation gives CASRIGALYGYTF.